The rows below give T cell receptor beta chains drawn from one sample of a study of molecular identifiers for immune sequencing clone quantification. TCRdb called the PCR reads again in MiXCR, with one record for every CDR3 protein. The top ten clones hold roughly 0.85% of a sample with hundreds of thousands of distinct CDR3 sequences, 20% of them seen once. Sequencing used naive CD8+ T cells from blood, with Jurkat cell RNA spiked in. The receptors derive from a human donor in good health. Some libraries in this study had Jurkat cell RNA spiked in. Each CDR3 is given with its conserved first and last residue. The order of the fields is J gene, D gene, clone size, V gene, CDR3 protein, CDR3 DNA. D genes are given only for firm matches. Not all rows give a size; the values are once, few, many and, for expanded clones, a class.

TRBJ2-5 | TRBD1 | few | TRBV19 | CASSIQGGSSTQYF | TGTGCCAGTAGTATCCAAGGGGGCTCATCGACCCAGTACTTC
TRBJ2-5 | TRBD1 | many | TRBV27 | CASSSRTTGSETQYF | TGTGCCAGCAGTTCACGTACGACAGGGTCAGAGACCCAGTACTTC
TRBJ1-2 | NA | NA | TRBV4-3 | CASSQDFQGRTNYGYTF | TGCGCCAGCAGCCAAGATTTCCAGGGCCGTACTAACTATGGCTACACCTTC
TRBJ2-3 | TRBD1 | many | TRBV6-5 | CASRPGTGTDTQYF | TGTGCCAGCAGACCTGGGACAGGCACAGATACGCAGTATTTT
TRBJ2-1 | NA | few | TRBV6-5 | CASSFHPGYTGSGEQFF | TGTGCCAGCAGTTTTCACCCGGGATATACTGGAAGCGGTGAGCAGTTCTTC
TRBJ1-2 | NA | few | TRBV6-1 | CATRVDYGYTF | TGTGCCACCAGAGTAGACTATGGCTACACCTTC
TRBJ2-2 | NA | many | TRBV5-4 | CASSFETGELFF | TGTGCCAGCAGCTTTGAGACCGGGGAGCTGTTTTTT
TRBJ1-1 | TRBD1 | many | TRBV5-6 | CASSPGQGVAEAFF | TGTGCCAGCAGCCCGGGACAGGGGGTCGCTGAAGCTTTCTTT
TRBJ1-3 | NA | NA | TRBV11-3 | CASSSPTGNTIYF | TGTGCCAGCAGCTCGCCGACTGGAAACACCATATATTTT
TRBJ2-1 | TRBD2 | many | TRBV2 | CASSEASSGRADEQFF | TGTGCCAGCAGTGAAGCCTCTAGCGGGAGGGCCGATGAGCAGTTCTTC
TRBJ1-4 | TRBD1 | few | TRBV7-9 | CASSLTGGNNEKLFF | TGTGCCAGCAGCTTAACAGGGGGCAATAATGAAAAACTGTTTTTT
TRBJ2-1 | TRBD2 | few | TRBV7-8 | CASSPWGGRYNEQFF | TGTGCCAGCAGCCCCTGGGGGGGTCGGTACAATGAGCAGTTCTTC
TRBJ2-7 | NA | NA | TRBV6-1 | CASSPVGGIAYEQYF | TGTGCCAGCAGTCCGGTGGGGGGAATCGCCTACGAGCAGTACTTC
TRBJ1-3 | NA | NA | TRBV10-3 | CAISNDRYSGNTIYF | TGTGCCATCAGTAACGACAGGTACTCTGGAAACACCATATATTTT
TRBJ2-2 | TRBD1 | many | TRBV6-5 | CASSTGTGSLTGELFF | TGTGCCAGCTCAACTGGGACAGGGTCTCTTACCGGGGAGCTGTTTTTT
TRBJ2-3 | NA | many | TRBV27 | CASSLQQGTDTQYF | TGTGCCAGCAGTTTACAACAGGGCACAGATACGCAGTATTTT
TRBJ1-4 | NA | many | TRBV4-3 | CASSQDWRSFEKLFF | TGCGCCAGCAGCCAAGATTGGCGTAGTTTTGAAAAACTGTTTTTT
TRBJ2-5 | NA | NA | TRBV27 | CASSFVGEQETQYF | TGTGCCAGCAGTTTCGTGGGAGAACAAGAGACCCAGTACTTC
TRBJ2-2 | TRBD2 | NA | TRBV7-2 | CASSFSMASGSKNTGELFF | TGTGCCAGCAGCTTTTCTATGGCTAGCGGGAGTAAGAACACCGGGGAGCTGTTTTTT
TRBJ2-2 | NA | NA | TRBV20-1 | CSARDKRVNTGELFF | TGCAGTGCTAGAGATAAAAGGGTCAACACCGGGGAGCTGTTTTTT
TRBJ1-2 | NA | many | TRBV25-1 | CASKGGGYGYTF | TGTGCCAGCAAGGGGGGCGGCTATGGCTACACCTTC
TRBJ1-4 | TRBD1 | many | TRBV7-9 | CATGSTGGGFNEKLFF | TGTGCCACCGGATCGACAGGGGGGGGTTTTAATGAAAAACTGTTTTTT
TRBJ2-1 | NA | NA | TRBV20-1 | CSARAEKTSLENEQFF | TGCAGTGCTAGAGCCGAAAAGACTAGTTTGGAAAATGAGCAGTTCTTC
TRBJ2-2 | NA | NA | TRBV19 | CASSMGTSTVTGELFF | TGTGCCAGTAGTATGGGTACTAGCACTGTCACCGGGGAGCTGTTTTTT
TRBJ1-5 | TRBD1 | many | TRBV19 | CASSWGDSSNQPQHF | TGTGCCAGTAGCTGGGGGGACAGTAGCAATCAGCCCCAGCATTTT
TRBJ2-7 | NA | many | TRBV7-9 | CASSLGGRGYEQYF | TGTGCCAGCTCACTAGGGGGACGAGGCTACGAGCAGTACTTC
TRBJ1-2 | TRBD1 | few | TRBV4-3 | CASSQEVPGGYGYTF | TGCGCCAGCAGCCAAGAGGTCCCAGGGGGCTATGGCTACACCTTC
TRBJ1-5 | NA | many | TRBV7-9 | CASSNTGLEQPQHF | TGTGCCAGCAGCAACACAGGGTTAGAGCAGCCCCAGCATTTT
TRBJ1-1 | NA | few | TRBV6-5 | CANSYSKEDEAFF | TGTGCCAACAGTTACTCGAAAGAGGATGAAGCTTTCTTT
TRBJ2-3 | NA | NA | TRBV9 | CASSVEGGRDTQYF | TGTGCCAGCAGCGTAGAGGGGGGAAGAGATACGCAGTATTTT
TRBJ2-3 | NA | many | TRBV12-3/TRBV12-4 | CASSFPGTDTQYF | TGTGCCAGCAGTTTCCCGGGCACAGATACGCAGTATTTT
TRBJ2-3 | TRBD2 | NA | TRBV4-3 | CASSQDRIAGSTDTQYF | TGCGCCAGCAGCCAAGATAGGATAGCGGGGTCCACAGATACGCAGTATTTT
TRBJ2-1 | TRBD2 | NA | TRBV7-9 | CANRPKLAGVSSYNEQFF | TGTGCCAACAGACCAAAACTAGCGGGAGTTTCGTCCTACAATGAGCAGTTCTTC
TRBJ2-5 | NA | few | TRBV25-1 | CASSGWAGIETQYF | TGTGCCAGCAGTGGATGGGCAGGGATAGAGACCCAGTACTTC
TRBJ2-3 | TRBD2 | few | TRBV27 | CASRPTSGGASDTQYF | TGTGCCAGCAGGCCCACTAGCGGGGGGGCTTCAGATACGCAGTATTTT
TRBJ2-1 | TRBD2 | many | TRBV20-1 | CSARDLLAGNYNEQFF | TGCAGTGCTAGAGATCTACTAGCGGGGAATTACAATGAGCAGTTCTTC
TRBJ2-1 | NA | NA | TRBV27 | CASSILTGYTYNEQFF | TGTGCCAGCAGTATCCTCACAGGGTATACCTACAATGAGCAGTTCTTC
TRBJ1-1 | TRBD1 | many | TRBV6-5 | CATRGSGTEAFF | TGTGCCACCAGGGGGTCGGGAACTGAAGCTTTCTTT
TRBJ2-7 | TRBD2 | many | TRBV7-4 | CASSLGRTRLYEQYF | TGTGCCAGCAGCTTAGGGAGGACTAGACTCTACGAGCAGTACTTC
TRBJ2-7 | NA | many | TRBV28 | CASSTTYSYEQYF | TGTGCCAGCAGTACGACATATTCCTACGAGCAGTACTTC
TRBJ2-3 | NA | NA | TRBV13 | CASSPDRTASTDTQYF | TGTGCCAGCAGCCCCGATCGAACGGCTAGCACAGATACGCAGTATTTT
TRBJ2-1 | NA | NA | TRBV19 | CASSMLAFSYNEQFF | TGTGCCAGTAGTATGCTCGCGTTTTCCTACAATGAGCAGTTCTTC
TRBJ1-1 | NA | few | TRBV30 | CAWSGSFGVGYTEAFF | TGTGCCTGGAGTGGTAGCTTCGGCGTAGGTTACACTGAAGCTTTCTTT
TRBJ2-3 | TRBD2 | many | TRBV27 | CASSTTSGGFTDTQYF | TGTGCCAGCAGTACGACTAGCGGGGGATTCACAGATACGCAGTATTTT
TRBJ2-5 | NA | few | TRBV20-1 | CSAGRQNQETQYF | TGCAGTGCTGGGCGACAGAATCAAGAGACCCAGTACTTC
TRBJ1-5 | NA | many | TRBV19 | CASSIEDRAGLSNQPQHF | TGTGCCAGTAGTATAGAGGACAGAGCCGGCCTTAGCAATCAGCCCCAGCATTTT
TRBJ2-7 | NA | NA | TRBV9 | CASSVGGAGADYEQYF | TGTGCCAGCAGCGTAGGGGGCGCAGGAGCCGACTACGAGCAGTACTTC
TRBJ1-1 | NA | many | TRBV7-9 | CASSGGFSLSNTEAFF | TGTGCCAGCAGCGGCGGTTTTTCCCTTTCCAACACTGAAGCTTTCTTT
TRBJ2-7 | NA | many | TRBV28 | CASSFPTERAPSYEQYF | TGTGCCAGCAGTTTTCCCACGGAGAGGGCCCCCTCCTACGAGCAGTACTTC
TRBJ2-7 | NA | NA | TRBV3-1 | CASSQERRGGQYF | TGTGCCAGCAGCCAAGAGCGACGGGGCGGGCAGTACTTC
TRBJ1-5 | NA | few | TRBV19 | CASSTGEGNQPQHF | TGTGCCAGTAGTACGGGAGAGGGCAATCAGCCCCAGCATTTT
TRBJ1-2 | NA | many | TRBV10-2 | CASSDWKTNYGYTF | TGCGCCAGCAGTGACTGGAAAACTAACTATGGCTACACCTTC
TRBJ2-7 | NA | many | TRBV4-3 | CASSQVVGPSYEQYF | TGCGCCAGCAGCCAAGTGGTAGGACCCTCCTACGAGCAGTACTTC